This TCR beta chain originates from a study of Ad26.COV2.S vaccination and SARS-CoV-2 variants. Study summary: Ad26.COV2.S, an intramuscular injection, was given once or twice 56 days apart.

A note on this clone: The antigen is undetermined.

Whole-study findings and limits: Post-vaccination spike-specific CD8+ and CD4+ T cell responses reportedly had substantial breadth.

Treatment noted: 15 to 20 received Ad26.COV2.S at low or high dose, single or two shots; several received placebo; per-sample allocation not given. Collection of samples fell on day 63 after the first vaccine or placebo injection. TCRdb's copy holds only in-frame clones and misses some; the assay was immunoSEQ multiplex PCR. The data hold about 480,000 clones, with about 83% observed a single time. V shed 6 bases and J 4 bases; nucleotides not matched to a gene: 9. Germline assignment: CDR1 MDHEN and CDR2 SYDVKM. The CDR3 has 15 residues. The clonotype comes from a person aged 18-60 years who received the Ad26.COV2.S COVID-19 vaccine or a placebo. Sequenced here: peripheral blood, sampled in a trial of Ad26.COV2.S vaccine versus placebo. The chain combines TRBV28 with TRBJ1-5, with 7 positions matching TRBD1. The CDR3 coding sequence is TGTGCCAGCAGGACACAGGGGCCGGAGAATCAGCCCCAGCATTTT. Its translation is CASRTQGPENQPQHF. The complete variable domain, with remaining parts taken from reference TRBV28 and TRBJ1-5, reads DVKVTQSSRYLVKRTGEKVFLECVQDMDHENMFWYRQDPGLGLRLIYFSYDVKMKEKGDIPEGYSVSREKKERFSLILESASTNQTSMYLCASRTQGPENQPQHFGDGTRLSIL.